Below, 12 T cell receptor beta chains from the same sample are listed, as sequenced in a study of T cell responses to AZD1222 COVID-19 vaccine. Sequenced by immunoSEQ multiplex PCR; TCRdb stores in-frame clones only, minus some. The profile shows over 95,000 clones, 70% to 90% of them singletons. This sample comprised peripheral blood, obtained on day 0 of AZD1222 vaccination. The receptors here all came from an adult in good health.

The chain recombines TRBV12-5 with TRBJ2-1, with TRBD2 matching 11 bases. Trimming at V came to 6 bases and at J to 8 bases, leaving 9 bases not matched to a gene. The CDR3 consists of 15 residues. Germline CDR1 reads LGHNT; CDR2 reads FRNRAP. CDR3 in amino acids: CASGRTSGLVYEQFF. CDR3 bases: TGTGCTAGTGGCCGGACTAGCGGGTTGGTCTATGAGCAGTTCTTC.

The rearrangement uses TRBV5-1 and TRBJ1-1; D is ambiguous. The germline V gene encodes CDR1 SGHRS and CDR2 YFSETQ. This CDR3 has 12 residues. The V end was cut by 5 bases, the J end by 1 base, with 6 bases between. CDR3 sequence: CASRRANTEAFF. The CDR3 DNA follows: TGCGCCAGCAGGAGGGCGAACACTGAAGCTTTCTTT.

The chain links TRBV7-9 to TRBJ2-3, with 14 bases identical to TRBD2. Germline-derived CDR1 and CDR2 are SEHNR and FQNEAQ (reference sequence). The V gene end was trimmed by 6 bases and the J gene end by 2 bases; junction bases not matched to a gene: 4. The CDR3 sequence is 16 residues long. CDR3 sequence: CASSRLAGGNTDTQYF. CDR3 sequence (DNA): TGTGCCAGCAGTCGACTAGCGGGGGGGAACACAGATACGCAGTATTTT.

This clone appeared a few times. This chain links TRBV5-4 with TRBJ2-1; D remains unclear. The germline V gene encodes CDR1 SGHNT and CDR2 YYREEE (reference sequence). This CDR3 has 12 amino acids. The V and J ends lost 2 bases and 9 bases respectively, with 9 bases between them. Here the CDR3 reads CASSFVVGEQFF. The DNA for the CDR3 is TGTGCCAGCAGCTTCGTAGTCGGTGAGCAGTTCTTC.

The V call is TRBV4-2, the J call TRBJ1-2; D is unresolved. The length of the CDR3 is 13 residues. Trimming cost V 2 bases and J 8 bases, with 12 bases left between them. The germline CDR1 and CDR2 sequences are LGHNA and YNFKEQ. The CDR3: CASSQPTAPGYTF. DNA for the CDR3: TGTGCCAGCAGCCAACCTACGGCCCCAGGCTACACCTTC.

The chain joins TRBV5-5 to TRBJ1-6; D may be TRBD1 (6 bases). Germline-derived CDR1 and CDR2 are SGHKS and YYEKEE (reference sequence). V lost 4 bases and J 5 bases, leaving 13 bases between the germline ends. The CDR3 is 15 amino acids. CDR3 bases: TGTGCCAGCAGCAAGAGGGCAGGGGATAATTCACCCCTCCACTTT. It translates to CASSKRAGDNSPLHF. Full variable domain (outside the CDR3, taken from reference TRBV5-5 and TRBJ1-6): DAGVTQSPTHLIKTRGQQVTLRCSPISGHKSVSWYQQVLGQGPQFIFQYYEKEERGRGNFPDRFSARQFPNYSSELNVNALLLGDSALYLCASSKRAGDNSPLHFGNGTRLTVT.

The gene calls are TRBV30 and TRBJ2-3; 9 bases are shared with TRBD2. CDR1 is GTSNPN and CDR2 is SVGIG in the germline V gene (reference sequence). This CDR3 contains 15 residues. The junction had 9 bases not matched to a gene; V was cut back by 0 bases and J by 8 bases. CDR3 sequence: CAWSVWREGQVTQYF. The CDR3 nucleotides read TGTGCCTGGAGTGTCTGGCGGGAGGGCCAGGTTACGCAGTATTTT.

This clone has a handful of counts. The rearrangement uses TRBV7-3 and TRBJ2-7; D is ambiguous. In germline, CDR1 is SGHTA, CDR2 FQGTGA. The germline V and J ends were trimmed by 0 bases and 6 bases, with 6 bases remaining between them. This CDR3 has 12 amino acids. CDR3 in amino acids: CASSLTGPEQYV. The CDR3 bases are TGTGCCAGCAGCTTAACTGGGCCCGAGCAGTACGTC.

Remarks on this clone: Relative to the germline gene, one junction end is altered; a read error may explain this. This chain links TRBV5-1 with TRBJ2-1, with D perhaps given as TRBD1 or TRBD2 (5 bases each). The CDR3 is 15 amino acids. The V gene's germline CDR1 is SGHRS and CDR2 YFSETQ. In DNA, the CDR3 is TGTGCCAGCAGCATCCCGGGGCGTTTGGGGAATGAGCAGTTCTTC. Translated: CASSIPGRLGNEQFF.

This chain links TRBV30 with TRBJ2-2; D is ambiguous. Trimming took 4 bases from V and 5 from J, leaving 8 bases between them. The V gene's germline CDR1 is GTSNPN and CDR2 SVGIG (reference sequence). The CDR3 spans 12 residues. The DNA for the CDR3 is TGTGCCTGGAACCTGAGGACCGGGGAGCTGTTTTTT. This encodes CAWNLRTGELFF.

This clone was seen once. This rearrangement joins TRBV3-1 (or the pseudogene TRBV3-2) to TRBJ1-2; D might be TRBD1 (5 bases). The CDR3 has 14 amino acids. CDR1 and CDR2 from the germline V gene are LGHDT and YNNKEL (reference sequence). V dropped 2 bases and J dropped 4 bases, with 11 bases sitting between them. CDR3 amino acids: CASSQQGGIYGYTF. CDR3 DNA: TGTGCCAGCAGCCAACAGGGTGGGATCTATGGCTACACCTTC.

To note about this clone: At one end the junction does not follow the germline gene, possibly because of a read error. This chain joins TRBV5-1 and TRBJ1-1; a weak D match, TRBD1 (5 bases). CDR3 length: 14 amino acids. Germline lookup yields CDR1 SGHRS and CDR2 YFSETQ. CDR3 amino acids: CASSLDKGPTEAFF. The CDR3 region has the DNA TGTGCCAGCAGCTTGGATAAGGGGCCGACTGAAGCTTTCTTT.